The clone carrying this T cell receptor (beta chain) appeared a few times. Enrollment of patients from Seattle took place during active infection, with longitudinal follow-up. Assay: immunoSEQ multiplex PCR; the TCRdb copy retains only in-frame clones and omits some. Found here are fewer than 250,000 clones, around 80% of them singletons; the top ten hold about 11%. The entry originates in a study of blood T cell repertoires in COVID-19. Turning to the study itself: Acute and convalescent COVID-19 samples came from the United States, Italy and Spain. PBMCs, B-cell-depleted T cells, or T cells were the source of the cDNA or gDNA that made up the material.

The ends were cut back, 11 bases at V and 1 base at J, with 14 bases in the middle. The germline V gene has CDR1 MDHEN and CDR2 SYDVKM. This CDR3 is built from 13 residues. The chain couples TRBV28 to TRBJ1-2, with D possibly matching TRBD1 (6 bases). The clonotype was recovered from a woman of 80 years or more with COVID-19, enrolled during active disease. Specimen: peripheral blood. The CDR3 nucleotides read TGTGCCGGCGGGGGGGCGCGTAACTATGGCTACACCTTC. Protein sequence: CAGGGARNYGYTF.